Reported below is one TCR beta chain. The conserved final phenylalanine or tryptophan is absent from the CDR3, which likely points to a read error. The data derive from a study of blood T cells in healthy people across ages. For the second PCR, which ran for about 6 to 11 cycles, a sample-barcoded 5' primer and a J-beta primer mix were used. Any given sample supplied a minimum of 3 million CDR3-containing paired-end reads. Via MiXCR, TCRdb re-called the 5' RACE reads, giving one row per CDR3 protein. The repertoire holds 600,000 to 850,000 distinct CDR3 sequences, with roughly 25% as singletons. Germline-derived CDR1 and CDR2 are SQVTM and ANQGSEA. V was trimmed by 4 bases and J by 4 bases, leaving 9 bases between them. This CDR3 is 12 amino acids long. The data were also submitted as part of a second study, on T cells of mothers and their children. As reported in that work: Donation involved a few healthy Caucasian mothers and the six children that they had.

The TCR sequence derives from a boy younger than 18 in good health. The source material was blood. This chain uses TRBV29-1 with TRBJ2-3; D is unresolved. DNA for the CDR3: TGCAGCGTTGGTGTTTCGGCAGATACGCAGTATCTT. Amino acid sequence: CSVGVSADTQYL.